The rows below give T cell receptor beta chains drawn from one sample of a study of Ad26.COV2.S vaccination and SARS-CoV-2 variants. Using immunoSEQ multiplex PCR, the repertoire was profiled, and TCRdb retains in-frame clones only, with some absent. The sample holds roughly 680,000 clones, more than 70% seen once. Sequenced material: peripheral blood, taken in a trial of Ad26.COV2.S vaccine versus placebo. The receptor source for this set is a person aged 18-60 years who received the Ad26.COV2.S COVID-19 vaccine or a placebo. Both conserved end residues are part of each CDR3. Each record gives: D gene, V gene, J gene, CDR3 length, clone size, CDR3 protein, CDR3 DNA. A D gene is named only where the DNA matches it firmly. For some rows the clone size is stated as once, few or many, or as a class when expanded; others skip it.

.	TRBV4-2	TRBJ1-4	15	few	CASSQEEGRNEKLFF	TGTGCCAGCAGCCAAGAGGAGGGCCGCAATGAAAAACTGTTTTTT
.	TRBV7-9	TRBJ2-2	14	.	CASSSRTDTGELFF	TGTGCCAGCAGCTCCCGGACGGACACCGGGGAGCTGTTTTTT
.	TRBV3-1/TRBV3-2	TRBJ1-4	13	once	CASSQAPNEKLFF	TGTGCCAGCAGCCAAGCCCCTAATGAAAAACTGTTTTTT
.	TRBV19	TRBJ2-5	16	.	CASTWGLGGGQETQYF	TGTGCCAGTACATGGGGGCTAGGCGGGGGACAAGAGACCCAGTACTTC
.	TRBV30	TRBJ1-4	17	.	CAWSAPLGRGANEKLFF	TGTGCCTGGAGTGCACCCCTCGGAAGGGGAGCTAATGAAAAACTGTTTTTT
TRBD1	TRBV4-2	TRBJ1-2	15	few	CASSQVTGVNYGYTF	TGTGCCAGCAGCCAAGTAACAGGGGTAAACTATGGCTACACCTTC
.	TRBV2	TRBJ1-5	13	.	CASTIGGTQPQHF	TGTGCCAGCACCATAGGGGGGACTCAGCCCCAGCATTTT
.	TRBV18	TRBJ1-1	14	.	CASSPDTMNTEAFF	TGTGCCAGCTCACCAGACACCATGAACACTGAAGCTTTCTTT
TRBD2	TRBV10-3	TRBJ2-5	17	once	CAISESASSGRGETQYF	TGTGCCATCAGTGAGTCGGCGTCTAGCGGGCGGGGAGAGACCCAGTACTTC
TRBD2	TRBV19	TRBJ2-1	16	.	CASSPSSGSSGDEQFF	TGTGCCAGTAGTCCCTCAAGCGGGAGCTCAGGCGATGAGCAGTTCTTC
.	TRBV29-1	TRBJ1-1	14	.	CSVEPRLSDTEAFF	TGCAGCGTTGAACCCAGATTGTCGGACACTGAAGCTTTCTTT
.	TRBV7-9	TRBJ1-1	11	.	CASSLRAEAFF	TGTGCCAGCAGCTTACGGGCAGAAGCTTTCTTT
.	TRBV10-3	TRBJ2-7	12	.	CATRAQGNEQYF	TGTGCCACCCGGGCCCAGGGGAACGAGCAGTACTTC
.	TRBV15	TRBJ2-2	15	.	CATSRDLTATGELFF	TGTGCCACCAGCAGAGATCTTACGGCTACCGGTGAGCTGTTTTTT
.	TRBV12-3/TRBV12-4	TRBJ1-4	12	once	CASSLASEKLFF	TGTGCCAGCAGTTTGGCCAGTGAAAAACTGTTTTTT
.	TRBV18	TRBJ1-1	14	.	CASSLDTGVTEAFF	TGTGCCAGCTCACTTGACACTGGAGTTACTGAAGCTTTCTTT